The 8 T cell receptor beta chains presented below share a single source sample, sequenced in a study of blood T cell repertoires in COVID-19. Libraries were prepared by immunoSEQ multiplex PCR; TCRdb keeps only in-frame clonotypes and omits some of them. The profile covers 140,000 to 150,000 clones, with 88% appearing a single time and under 12% taken by the ten largest. Sequenced: peripheral blood. These receptors were collected from a man in his fifties or sixties with active or convalescent COVID-19.

The genes are TRBV7-2 and TRBJ2-7; tentative D call: TRBD2 (5 bases). Trimming pared 1 base from V and 1 base from J, leaving 14 bases between. The length of the CDR3 is 16 residues. The germline V gene encodes CDR1 SGHTA and CDR2 FQGNSA. The CDR3 DNA sequence: TGTGCCAGCAGCTTAGGGCTAGCAACAAGTTCCTACGAGCAGTACTTC. Translated, it gives CASSLGLATSSYEQYF. The full variable domain, in which reference TRBV7-2 and TRBJ2-7 provide the parts outside the CDR3, is GAGVSQSPSNKVTEKGKDVELRCDPISGHTALYWYRQSLGQGLEFLIYFQGNSAPDKSGLPSDRFSAERTGGSVSTLTIQRTQQEDSAVYLCASSLGLATSSYEQYFGPGTRLTVT.

The V call is TRBV5-1, the J call TRBJ2-7; 9 bases are shared with TRBD1. Germline V lookup: CDR1 SGHRS, CDR2 YFSETQ. This CDR3 region has 13 residues. The J segment lost 5 bases and the V segment lost 5 bases, leaving 5 bases of the junction unmatched. The CDR3 nucleotides read TGCGCCAGCAGTGGACAGGGGTGGGACGAGCAGTACTTC. Its protein product is CASSGQGWDEQYF.

The chain has TRBV11-2 and TRBJ2-1, with 9 bases matching TRBD2. After removal of 2 bases from V and 9 bases from J, the junction contained 11 bases not matched to a gene. This CDR3 has 16 residues. Germline V CDR1 and CDR2: SGHAT, FQNNGV. The CDR3 coding sequence is TGTGCCAGCAGCTTAAGCAGGGCGGGAGGGGTTTTTGAGCAGTTCTTC. Protein: CASSLSRAGGVFEQFF.

The CDR3 DNA is TGTGCCAGCAAGAGGGAAACTGGGGCCAACGTCCTGACTTTC. This codes for CASKRETGANVLTF. J is TRBJ2-6 and V is TRBV6-5; a weak D match, TRBD2 (5 bases). The CDR3 is 14 residues long. V was trimmed by 7 bases and J by 2 bases, leaving 9 bases between them. Germline assignment: CDR1 MNHEY and CDR2 SVGAGI.

V is TRBV2 and J is TRBJ2-7, with 7 bases fitting TRBD1. The J segment lost 5 bases and the V segment lost 6 bases, leaving 7 bases of the junction unmatched. This CDR3 region has 13 residues. Germline V CDR1 and CDR2: SNHLY, FYNNEI. CDR3 coding DNA: TGTGCCAGCAGGGACGACAGGGTCGACGAGCAGTACTTC. This translates into CASRDDRVDEQYF. The whole variable domain, filled in from reference TRBV2 and TRBJ2-7, reads EPEVTQTPSHQVTQMGQEVILRCVPISNHLYFYWYRQILGQKVEFLVSFYNNEISEKSEIFDDQFSVERPDGSNFTLKIRSTKLEDSAMYFCASRDDRVDEQYFGPGTRLTVT.

The chain recombines TRBV19 with TRBJ2-5; D unresolved. This CDR3 region has 13 residues. Germline V CDR1 and CDR2: LNHDA, SQIVND (reference sequence). V gave up 6 bases and J gave up 1 base, with 9 bases separating them. For the CDR3, the DNA is TGTGCCAGTAGAACCTCGGGCCAAGAGACCCAGTACTTC. This encodes CASRTSGQETQYF.

J is TRBJ2-7 and V is TRBV15; 8 nucleotides line up with TRBD2. CDR1 is LNHNV, CDR2 YYDKDF, per germline (reference sequence). The CDR3 runs 19 residues. The V segment lost 2 bases and the J segment 3 bases; nucleotides outside the gene matches: 18. Here the CDR3 reads CATSRSSPFFAGGRYEQYF. CDR3 DNA: TGTGCCACCAGCAGAAGCTCCCCCTTTTTCGCGGGAGGCCGCTACGAGCAGTACTTC.

This chain links TRBV27 with TRBJ1-5; 8 nucleotides match TRBD1. The germline V gene encodes CDR1 MNHEY and CDR2 SMNVEV (reference sequence). The junction had 6 bases not matched to a gene; V was cut back by 3 bases and J by 5 bases. The CDR3 covers 15 residues. The chain's CDR3 is CASSFRTGTHQPQHF. In DNA form, the CDR3 reads TGTGCCAGCAGTTTTCGGACAGGGACGCATCAGCCCCAGCATTTT.